This T cell receptor (beta chain) originates from a study of blood T cell repertoires in COVID-19. The CDR3 length is 14 residues. The germline gives CDR1 GTSNPN, CDR2 SVGIG (reference sequence). V lost 3 bases and J lost 5; bases outside the gene matches: 4. TCRdb's copy holds only in-frame clones and misses some; the assay was immunoSEQ multiplex PCR. The sample yields fewer than 450,000 clones, around nine tenths seen once. Sequencing was done on a sample of peripheral blood. This chain connects TRBV30 to TRBJ1-4; 9 nucleotides agree with TRBD1. The receptor was derived from a woman between 65 and 79 years old with COVID-19, enrolled during active disease. The CDR3 reads CAWSDDRGNEKLFF. DNA of the CDR3: TGTGCCTGGAGCGATGACAGGGGGAATGAAAAACTGTTTTTT.